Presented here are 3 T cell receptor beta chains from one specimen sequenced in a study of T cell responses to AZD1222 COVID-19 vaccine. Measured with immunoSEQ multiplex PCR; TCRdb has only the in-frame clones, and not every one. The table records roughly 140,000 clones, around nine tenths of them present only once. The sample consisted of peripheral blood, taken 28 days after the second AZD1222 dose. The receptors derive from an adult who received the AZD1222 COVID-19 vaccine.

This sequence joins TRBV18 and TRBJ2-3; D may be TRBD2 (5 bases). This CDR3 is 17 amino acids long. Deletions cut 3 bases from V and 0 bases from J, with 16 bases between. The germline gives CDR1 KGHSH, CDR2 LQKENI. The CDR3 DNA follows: TGTGCCAGCTCACCGACTTTTAGCGCCCCAAGCACAGATACGCAGTATTTT. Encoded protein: CASSPTFSAPSTDTQYF.

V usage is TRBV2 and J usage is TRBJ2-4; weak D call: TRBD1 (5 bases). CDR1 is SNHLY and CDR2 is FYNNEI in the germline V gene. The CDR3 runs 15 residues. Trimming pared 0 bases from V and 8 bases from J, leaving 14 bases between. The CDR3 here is CASSEALTAAYIQYF. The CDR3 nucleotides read TGTGCCAGCAGTGAAGCGCTGACAGCTGCCTACATTCAGTACTTC.

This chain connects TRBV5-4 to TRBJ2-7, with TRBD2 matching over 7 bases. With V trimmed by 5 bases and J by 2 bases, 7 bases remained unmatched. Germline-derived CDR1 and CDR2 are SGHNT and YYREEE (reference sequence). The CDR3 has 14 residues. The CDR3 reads CASRDGLDPYEQYF. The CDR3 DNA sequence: TGTGCCAGCAGGGATGGACTAGACCCCTACGAGCAGTACTTC.